The present TCR beta chain was sequenced within a study of T cells after yellow fever vaccination. Study-wide results and limits: Of the clonotypes, a small share occurred in both CD4 and CD8 compartments.

This clonotype was recorded a few times. Its specificity is not known. TCRdb passed the 5' RACE reads through MiXCR, listing each CDR3 protein once. The sample includes 300,000 or so distinct CDR3 sequences, under 5% of them seen just once. Germline CDR1 and CDR2: SGHRS and YFSETQ. J gave up 7 bases and V 4 bases, and 7 bases lay outside the gene matches. This CDR3 comprises 14 residues. The V and J genes are TRBV5-1 and TRBJ1-4; 7 nucleotides match TRBD1. The input for sequencing was PBMCs, taken 5 days after the yellow fever booster vaccination. This clonotype originated in a man aged 18 to 30 who received the YFV17D yellow fever vaccine. Written as DNA, the CDR3 is TGCGCCAGCAGCACCCGGGACAGCGCTGAAAAACTGTTTTTT. Translated, it gives CASSTRDSAEKLFF.